Following are 31 T cell receptor beta chains from one sample sequenced in a study of CD8+ T cells in alopecia areata. Following extraction, RNA underwent reverse transcription to cDNA, which served as the sequencing template. Sequencing used immunoSEQ multiplex PCR; TCRdb keeps in-frame clones, though not all of them. The sample carries over 95,000 clones, roughly two fifths recorded once. Sequencing input: CD4+ T cells sorted from blood. The receptor source for this set is a human donor with alopecia areata.

This sequence joins TRBV5-4 and TRBJ1-2; 9 bases fit TRBD1. The V gene's germline CDR1 is SGHNT and CDR2 YYREEE (reference sequence). CDR3 length equals 16 residues. V was pared by 1 base and J by 8 bases, with 12 bases of the junction left unmatched. Written as DNA, the CDR3 is TGTGCCAGCAGCTTGAACACAGGGGGCCCCCCTGGGGGCTACACCTTC. Translation: CASSLNTGGPPGGYTF.

The chain links TRBV5-1 to TRBJ2-6; D is undetermined. V lost 2 bases and J lost 0, with 3 bases in between. Germline CDR1 and CDR2: SGHRS and YFSETQ. The CDR3 runs to 14 residues. CDR3 region: CASSLDSGANVLTF. CDR3 DNA: TGCGCCAGCAGCTTAGACTCTGGGGCCAACGTCCTGACTTTC.

The V call is TRBV7-9, the J call TRBJ2-7; D uncertain. This CDR3 is 12 amino acids long. Germline V gene data show CDR1 as SEHNR and CDR2 as FQNEAQ (reference sequence). Trimming cost V 5 bases and J 3 bases, with 8 bases left between them. CDR3 coding DNA: TGTGCCAGCAGCCGCACGGTCTACGAGCAGTACTTC. Translated: CASSRTVYEQYF. Variable domain in full (rest from reference TRBV7-9 and TRBJ2-7): DTGVSQNPRHKITKRGQNVTFRCDPISEHNRLYWYRQTLGQGPEFLTYFQNEAQLEKSRLLSDRFSAERPKGSFSTLEIQRTEQGDSAMYLCASSRTVYEQYFGPGTRLTVT.

This chain joins TRBV29-1 and TRBJ1-1; the D is unclear. The V end lost 5 bases, the J end lost 0 bases, and 10 bases lay between the germline ends. The CDR3 spans 13 residues. Germline lookup yields CDR1 SQVTM and CDR2 ANQGSEA. The CDR3 sequence: CSVFGRLNTEAFF. The CDR3 region has the DNA TGCAGCGTTTTCGGACGGTTGAACACTGAAGCTTTCTTT.

This clone showed up just a few times. The chain joins TRBV7-8 to TRBJ2-5, with 7 positions matching TRBD2. With V trimmed by 0 bases and J by 2 bases, 3 bases remained unmatched. Germline assignment: CDR1 SGHVS and CDR2 FQNEAQ. CDR3 length equals 15 residues. The CDR3, as DNA: TGTGCCAGCAGCTTAGCGGGGGGGAGGCAAGAGACCCAGTACTTC. Protein: CASSLAGGRQETQYF.

V is TRBV18 and J is TRBJ2-3, with D possibly called TRBD1 or TRBD2 (5 bases each). CDR1 and CDR2 (germline): KGHSH, LQKENI. The CDR3 is 17 amino acids. V was shortened by 6 bases and J by 5 bases, with 24 bases between the two germline ends. In DNA form, the CDR3 reads TGTGCCAGCTCGCGAGAACCGGGACCCCTGAGGGAAGATACGCAGTATTTT. Translation gives CASSREPGPLREDTQYF.

The V and J genes are TRBV5-4 and TRBJ2-6, with unresolved D. V gave up 4 bases and J gave up 3 bases, with 11 bases separating them. The V gene's germline CDR1 is SGHNT and CDR2 YYREEE (reference sequence). CDR3 length: 15 residues. Here the CDR3 reads CASSVDFGGANVLTF. The CDR3 DNA sequence: TGTGCCAGCAGCGTCGATTTTGGTGGGGCCAACGTCCTGACTTTC.

V usage is TRBV23-1 and J usage is TRBJ1-4, with D hard to call. TRBV23-1 is labeled an ORF, and its function is uncertain. Trimming removed 3 bases at V and 0 bases at J, with 8 bases between. The CDR3 sequence is 15 residues long. CDR3 DNA: TGCGCCAGCAGTCACTTCAGACCAACTAATGAAAAACTGTTTTTT. Its protein is CASSHFRPTNEKLFF.

This clone came up a few times. This chain connects TRBV28 to TRBJ2-7; TRBD1 agrees at 9 bases. CDR3 size: 14 residues. Germline CDR1 and CDR2: MDHEN and SYDVKM. V lost 6 bases, J lost 2 bases, and 5 bases stayed unmatched. The CDR3 DNA reads as TGTGCCAGCAGACAGGGGGCCTCTCCCTACGAGCAGTACTTC. Protein product: CASRQGASPYEQYF.

V gene TRBV5-1 combines with J gene TRBJ2-7; a weak D match, TRBD1 (7 bases). CDR3 length: 16 residues. V gave up 4 bases and J gave up 2 bases, with 19 bases separating them. CDR1 is SGHRS and CDR2 is YFSETQ in the germline V gene. CDR3 nucleotides: TGCGCCAGCAGCGCGGGAAAGACAGGGCGAGCCTACGAGCAGTACTTC. Residues: CASSAGKTGRAYEQYF.

This chain connects TRBV5-6 to TRBJ2-1, with 7 bases aligning to TRBD2. There are 15 residues in the CDR3. The germline CDR1 and CDR2 sequences are SGHDT and YYEEEE. V lost 4 bases to trimming and J lost 3 bases; unmatched junction nucleotides: 7. The CDR3 sequence is CASSKLARNYNEQFF. CDR3 nucleotide sequence: TGTGCCAGCAGCAAACTAGCGCGCAACTACAATGAGCAGTTCTTC.

This clone was found once. V is TRBV6-5 and J is TRBJ2-7, with 11 bases fitting TRBD1. V trimming: 6 bases; J trimming: 5 bases; junction bases outside the gene matches: 9. This CDR3 is 15 amino acids long. Germline-derived CDR1 and CDR2 are MNHEY and SVGAGI. The CDR3 DNA reads TGTGCCAGCAGATCAGGACAGGGGGCGTTCAACGAGCAGTACTTC. Its protein is CASRSGQGAFNEQYF.

The rearrangement joins TRBV6-5 to TRBJ2-7; 8 bases agree with TRBD2. CDR1 and CDR2 from the germline V gene are MNHEY and SVGAGI. Trimming cost V 5 bases and J 0 bases; bases outside gene matches: 6. This CDR3 region has 15 residues. The CDR3 sequence: CASSKREGDSYEQYF. The CDR3 nucleotides are TGTGCCAGCAGTAAACGGGAGGGAGACTCCTACGAGCAGTACTTC.

The chain carries TRBV7-9 and TRBJ1-2; 9 nucleotides line up with TRBD1. The CDR3 has 18 amino acids. Germline V gene data show CDR1 as SEHNR and CDR2 as FQNEAQ (reference sequence). The trim removed 1 base at V and 4 bases at J, leaving 13 bases unmatched. CDR3 in DNA: TGTGCCAGCAGCTTAGGAGGACAGGGGAAGGGGCTCGGCTATGGCTACACCTTC. Protein: CASSLGGQGKGLGYGYTF.

This clone was seen only a few times. The rearrangement links TRBV15 to TRBJ2-2; the D is unclear. Trimming removed 3 bases from V and 5 bases from J, with 13 bases in between. The germline gives CDR1 LNHNV, CDR2 YYDKDF (reference sequence). The CDR3 length is 15 residues. This chain's CDR3 is CATSSRVVGTGELFF. DNA of the CDR3: TGTGCCACCAGCAGTCGGGTTGTGGGGACCGGGGAGCTGTTTTTT.

This clone was found once. J is TRBJ2-5 and V is TRBV7-2; TRBD2 aligns across 9 bases. Per germline, CDR1 SGHTA and CDR2 FQGNSA. The ends lost 1 base at V and 9 bases at J; junction bases unmatched: 9. The CDR3 is made up of 15 amino acids. In DNA form, the CDR3 reads TGTGCCAGCAGCTTAGTCCCTAGCGGGGCCTGGGCCCAGTACTTC. It encodes CASSLVPSGAWAQYF.

The chain recombines TRBV2 with TRBJ1-2; TRBD1 aligns across 10 bases. The germline V gene encodes CDR1 SNHLY and CDR2 FYNNEI. The CDR3 runs 17 residues. V trimming: 7 bases; J trimming: 0 bases; junction bases outside the gene matches: 11. The DNA for the CDR3 is TGTGCCAGCACCGACGCCGGGACAGGGGCAGCTAACTATGGCTACACCTTC. Protein product: CASTDAGTGAANYGYTF. The full variable domain, completed using reference TRBV2 and TRBJ1-2, is EPEVTQTPSHQVTQMGQEVILRCVPISNHLYFYWYRQILGQKVEFLVSFYNNEISEKSEIFDDQFSVERPDGSNFTLKIRSTKLEDSAMYFCASTDAGTGAANYGYTFGSGTRLTVV.

V gene TRBV30 combines with J gene TRBJ1-5; TRBD1 is a possible D gene (6 bases). The CDR3 totals 13 residues. Per germline, CDR1 GTSNPN and CDR2 SVGIG (reference sequence). Trimming removed 5 bases from V and 6 bases from J, with 14 bases in between. The CDR3 reads CAWEQGRGQPQHF. DNA of the CDR3: TGTGCCTGGGAACAGGGAAGGGGTCAGCCCCAGCATTTT.

This clone has just a few counts. The rearrangement links TRBV19 to TRBJ2-2; D uncertain. V was shortened by 6 bases and J by 3 bases, with 8 bases between the two germline ends. The germline CDR1 and CDR2 sequences are LNHDA and SQIVND (reference sequence). CDR3 length: 13 amino acids. The CDR3 is CASSTQDTGELFF. CDR3 in DNA: TGTGCCAGTAGCACGCAGGACACCGGGGAGCTGTTTTTT.

This chain joins TRBV5-1 and TRBJ2-5; D is ambiguous. CDR3 length equals 14 residues. Between the trimmed V and J ends, which lost 4 bases and 4 bases, there was a span of 14 bases. Germline V gives CDR1 SGHRS, CDR2 YFSETQ. In DNA form, the CDR3 reads TGCGCCAGCAGCGCCCTGGGAATAAGAGAGACCCAGTACTTC. It yields the protein CASSALGIRETQYF.

The chain joins TRBV5-6 to TRBJ2-7, with 7 bases lining up with TRBD1. V lost 2 bases to trimming and J lost 1 base; unmatched junction nucleotides: 6. CDR3 length: 15 residues. Per germline, CDR1 SGHDT and CDR2 YYEEEE. CDR3 in amino acids: CASSFNRGRSYEQYF. CDR3 nucleotides: TGTGCCAGCAGCTTTAACAGGGGTCGGTCCTACGAGCAGTACTTC. The full variable domain, with the rest looked up from reference TRBV5-6 and TRBJ2-7, is DAGVTQSPTHLIKTRGQQVTLRCSPKSGHDTVSWYQQALGQGPQFIFQYYEEEERQRGNFPDRFSGHQFPNYSSELNVNALLLGDSALYLCASSFNRGRSYEQYFGPGTRLTVT.

The chain combines TRBV5-4 with TRBJ1-2, with 9 bases matching TRBD1. Germline CDR1 and CDR2: SGHNT and YYREEE (reference sequence). The CDR3 consists of 15 residues. V lost 4 bases, J lost 6 bases, and 10 bases stayed unmatched. The CDR3 reads CASSEGSGTGHGYTF. The DNA for the CDR3 is TGTGCCAGCAGCGAAGGATCCGGGACAGGGCATGGCTACACCTTC.

The V and J genes are TRBV28 and TRBJ2-2; no reliable D call. The germline V gene has CDR1 MDHEN and CDR2 SYDVKM. The CDR3 is 13 residues long. V was shortened by 5 bases and J by 5 bases, with 9 bases between the two germline ends. CDR3: CASSPYTTGELFF. The CDR3 nucleotides read TGTGCCAGCAGTCCGTACACTACCGGGGAGCTGTTTTTT.

This clone was observed a handful of times. The chain joins TRBV7-9 to TRBJ2-1; a weak D match, TRBD1 (5 bases). V was trimmed by 5 bases and J by 7 bases, leaving 12 bases between them. The CDR3 spans 13 residues. CDR1 and CDR2 from the germline V gene are SEHNR and FQNEAQ (reference sequence). For the CDR3, the DNA is TGTGCCAGCAGCCCAAAGACAGAGAATGAGCAGTTCTTC. It yields the protein CASSPKTENEQFF.

The chain links TRBV7-2 to TRBJ2-2; D unresolved. V shed 5 bases and J shed 2 bases, with 12 bases lying between them. Germline CDR1 reads SGHTA; CDR2 reads FQGNSA. The CDR3 totals 15 residues. In DNA form, the CDR3 reads TGTGCCAGCAGCCCCCGGTACACCAACACCGGGGAGCTGTTTTTT. Its protein is CASSPRYTNTGELFF.

J is TRBJ1-1 and V is TRBV6-5, with TRBD1 identical over 9 bases. The V and J ends lost 4 bases and 4 bases, in that order; junction bases with no gene match: 10. The CDR3 has 16 amino acids. CDR1 and CDR2 (germline): MNHEY, SVGAGI. This chain's CDR3 is CASSSDGQGRRTEAFF. The CDR3 DNA is TGTGCCAGCAGTTCAGACGGACAGGGGCGGCGCACTGAAGCTTTCTTT.

The chain uses TRBV2 and TRBJ1-1; no reliable D call. This CDR3 is 13 amino acids long. V was trimmed by 5 bases and J by 5 bases, leaving 12 bases between them. Germline assignment: CDR1 SNHLY and CDR2 FYNNEI. CDR3 sequence reads: CASSTERKTEAFF. In DNA, the CDR3 is TGTGCCAGCAGTACAGAACGAAAGACTGAAGCTTTCTTT.

The V gene is TRBV9, the J gene TRBJ1-1; a weak D match, TRBD1 (5 bases). Per germline, CDR1 SGDLS and CDR2 YYNGEE. The CDR3 is made up of 15 amino acids. Trimming stripped 4 bases from V and 4 bases from J, with 17 bases between. CDR3 nucleotide sequence: TGTGCCAGCAGCCTCTTGGGGACCCCGAGCACTGAAGCTTTCTTT. It codes for CASSLLGTPSTEAFF. The entire variable domain, with the rest obtained from reference TRBV9 and TRBJ1-1, is as follows: DSGVTQTPKHLITATGQRVTLRCSPRSGDLSVYWYQQSLDQGLQFLIQYYNGEERAKGNILERFSAQQFPDLHSELNLSSLELGDSALYFCASSLLGTPSTEAFFGQGTRLTVV.

This chain uses TRBV6-5 with TRBJ2-5, with 13 bases aligning to TRBD2. This CDR3 is 15 amino acids long. V trimming: 8 bases; J trimming: 3 bases; junction bases outside the gene matches: 6. CDR1 is MNHEY and CDR2 is SVGAGI in the germline V gene. CDR3 bases: TGTGCCAGCCGACGGACTAGCGGGAGTAAAGAGACCCAGTACTTC. This encodes CASRRTSGSKETQYF.

This chain uses TRBV6-5 with TRBJ2-2; tentatively, D is TRBD1 (5 bases). Deletions cut 6 bases from V and 8 bases from J, with 16 bases between. The CDR3 extends over 14 amino acids. Germline V gene sequence: CDR1 MNHEY, CDR2 SVGAGI. The CDR3 loop is CASRAGSGIGELFF. The CDR3 DNA is TGTGCCAGCAGGGCCGGGTCAGGGATAGGGGAGCTGTTTTTT.

The rearrangement links TRBV29-1 to TRBJ2-2; TRBD2 is a possible D gene (5 bases). Per germline, CDR1 SQVTM and CDR2 ANQGSEA. The CDR3 totals 13 residues. Trimming shortened V by 4 bases and J by 4 bases, and 10 bases separated the two germline ends. CDR3: CSVARSGTGELFF. The CDR3 nucleotides are TGCAGCGTTGCCAGGAGCGGCACCGGGGAGCTGTTTTTT.